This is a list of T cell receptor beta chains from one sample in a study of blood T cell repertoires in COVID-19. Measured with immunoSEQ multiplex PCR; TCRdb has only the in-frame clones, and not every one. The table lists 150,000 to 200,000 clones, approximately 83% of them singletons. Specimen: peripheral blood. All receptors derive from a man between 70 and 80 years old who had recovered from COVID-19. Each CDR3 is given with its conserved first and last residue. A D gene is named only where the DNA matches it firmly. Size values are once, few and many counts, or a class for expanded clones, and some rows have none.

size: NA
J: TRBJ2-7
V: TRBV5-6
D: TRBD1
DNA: TGTGCCAGCAGCTGGAGGCCGACAGGGTTCTCCTACGAGCAGTACTTC
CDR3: CASSWRPTGFSYEQYF

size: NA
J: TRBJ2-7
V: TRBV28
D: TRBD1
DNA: TGTGCCAGCAGTCCCCCCGGGGCAGGGGGTCGCGAGCAGTACTTC
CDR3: CASSPPGAGGREQYF

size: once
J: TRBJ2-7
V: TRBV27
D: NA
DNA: TGTGCCAGCAGTTTTCAGGGGTCTGGTGGGCTATCTACCTACGAGCAGTACTTC
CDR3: CASSFQGSGGLSTYEQYF

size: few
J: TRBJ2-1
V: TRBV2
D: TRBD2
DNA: TGTGCCAGCAGTAGCGGGAGGGCCATTGTTGAGCAGTTCTTC
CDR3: CASSSGRAIVEQFF

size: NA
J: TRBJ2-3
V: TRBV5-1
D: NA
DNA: TGCGCCAGCAGCTTGGGCGGAAACACAGATACGCAGTATTTT
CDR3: CASSLGGNTDTQYF

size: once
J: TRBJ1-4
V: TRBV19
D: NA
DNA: TGTGCCAGTAGTCCCGGGGGGGCAGCTAATGAAAAACTGTTTTTT
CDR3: CASSPGGAANEKLFF

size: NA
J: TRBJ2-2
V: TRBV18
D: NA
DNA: TGTGCCAGCTCACCCCAGGGGCCCGCCGGGGAGCTGTTTTTT
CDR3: CASSPQGPAGELFF

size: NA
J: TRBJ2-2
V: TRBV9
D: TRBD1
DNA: TGTGCCAGCAGCGTAGCCGGACAGGGGGCAAGCGGGGAGCTGTTTTTT
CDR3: CASSVAGQGASGELFF

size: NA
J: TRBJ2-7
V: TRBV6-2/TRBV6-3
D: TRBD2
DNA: TGTGCCAGCAGCTACTACGGGACTAGCGGCTACGAGCAGTACTTC
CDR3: CASSYYGTSGYEQYF

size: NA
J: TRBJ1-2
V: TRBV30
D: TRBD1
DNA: TGTGCCTGGAGTGGGACAGGGTCAGGCTATGGCTACACCTTC
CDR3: CAWSGTGSGYGYTF

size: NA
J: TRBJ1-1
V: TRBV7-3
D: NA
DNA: TGTGCCAGCAGCCTCGGCGGGCCAGAAGCTTTCTTT
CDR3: CASSLGGPEAFF

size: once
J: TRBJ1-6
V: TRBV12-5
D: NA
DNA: TGTGCTAGTGGTTTGGAGGAGGGTTCACCCCTCCACTTT
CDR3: CASGLEEGSPLHF

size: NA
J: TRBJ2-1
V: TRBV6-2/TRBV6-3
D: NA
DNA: TGTGCCAGCAGTTACTCCGGGGAGCTCTATGAGCAGTTCTTC
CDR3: CASSYSGELYEQFF

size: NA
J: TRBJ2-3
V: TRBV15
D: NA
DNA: TGTGCCACCAGCAGAGGTCAGGGCGATACGCAGTATTTT
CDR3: CATSRGQGDTQYF

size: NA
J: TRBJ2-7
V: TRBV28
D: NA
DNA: TGTGCCAGCTGTCCAGGCCAGGCTCGGGAGCAGTACTTC
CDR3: CASCPGQAREQYF

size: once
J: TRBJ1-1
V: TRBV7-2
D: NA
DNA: TGTGCCAGCAGCTTAGGTGGCAGGGAGGCTCTGGCTTTCTTT
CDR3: CASSLGGREALAFF

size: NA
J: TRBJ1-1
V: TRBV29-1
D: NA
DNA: TGCAGCGTTGGGGCCAGACAGAACACTGAAGCTTTCTTT
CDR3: CSVGARQNTEAFF

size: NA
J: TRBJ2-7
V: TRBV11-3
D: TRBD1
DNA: TGTGCCAGCAGCCCGGGGACAGGGGAGACCTACGAGCAGTACTTC
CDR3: CASSPGTGETYEQYF

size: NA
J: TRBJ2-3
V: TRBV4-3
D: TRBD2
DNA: TGCGCCAGCAGCCAAAAGACTAGCCGAAGCACAGATACGCAGTATTTT
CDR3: CASSQKTSRSTDTQYF

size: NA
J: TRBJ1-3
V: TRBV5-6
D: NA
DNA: TGTGCCAGCAGCTTAGGTGCAGGGATGACTGGAAACACCATATATTTT
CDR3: CASSLGAGMTGNTIYF

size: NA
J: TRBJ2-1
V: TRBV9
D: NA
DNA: TGTGCCAGCAGCGAGGGTGGTGGAGGAAGCTATGAGCAGTTCTTC
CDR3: CASSEGGGGSYEQFF

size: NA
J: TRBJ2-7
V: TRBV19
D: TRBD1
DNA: TGTGCCAGTAGTATTACGCGGGGACAGGGGATTTACGAGCAGTACTTC
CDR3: CASSITRGQGIYEQYF

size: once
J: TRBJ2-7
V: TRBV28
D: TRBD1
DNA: TGTGCCAGCAGTTCACCGGGACAGACTTCCATGGGATACGAGCAGTACTTC
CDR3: CASSSPGQTSMGYEQYF

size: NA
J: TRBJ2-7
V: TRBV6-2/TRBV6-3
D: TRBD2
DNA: TGTGCCAGCAGTTATCTAGCGGGAGCCTACGAGCAGTACTTC
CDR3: CASSYLAGAYEQYF

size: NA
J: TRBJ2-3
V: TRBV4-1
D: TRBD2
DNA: TGCGCCAGCAGCCAAGGACTAGCGGGAACAGATACGCAGTATTTT
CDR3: CASSQGLAGTDTQYF

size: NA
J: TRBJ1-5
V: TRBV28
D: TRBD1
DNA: TGTGCCAGCAGTACGCCCGGGACAGGTCTTAATCAGCCCCAGCATTTT
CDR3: CASSTPGTGLNQPQHF

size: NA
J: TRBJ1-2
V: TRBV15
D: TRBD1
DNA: TGTGCCACCAGGGGGACAGGGGACAATTATGGCTACACCTTC
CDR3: CATRGTGDNYGYTF

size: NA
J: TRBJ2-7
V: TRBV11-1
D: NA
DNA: TGTGCCAGCAGCCAAGGTTGGGGCAGTACCTACGAGCAGTACTTC
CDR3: CASSQGWGSTYEQYF

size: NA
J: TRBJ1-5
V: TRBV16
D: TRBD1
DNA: TGTGCCAGCAGCCAATTCGGCCAGGGGGCTCAGCCCCAGCATTTT
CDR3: CASSQFGQGAQPQHF

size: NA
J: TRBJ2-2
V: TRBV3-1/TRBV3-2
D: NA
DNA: TGTGCCACCTCATTCCGGGTCCCTGGGACCGGGGAGCTGTTTTTT
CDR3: CATSFRVPGTGELFF

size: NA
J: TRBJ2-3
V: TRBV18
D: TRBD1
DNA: TGTGCCAGCTCCAGCCGACAGGGCAACACAGATACGCAGTATTTT
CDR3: CASSSRQGNTDTQYF

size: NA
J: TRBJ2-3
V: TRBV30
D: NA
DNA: TGTGCCTGGACAGAGACTAGCACAGATACGCAGTATTTT
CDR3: CAWTETSTDTQYF

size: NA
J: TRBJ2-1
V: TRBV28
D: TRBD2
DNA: TGTGCCAGCAGTTTATGGCTTGGTAGCGGGAGGGCCGACAATGAGCAGTTCTTC
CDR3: CASSLWLGSGRADNEQFF

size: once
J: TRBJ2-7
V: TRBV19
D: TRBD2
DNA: TGTGCCAGTAGGGCTAGCGGGAGCGGATCCTACGAGCAGTACTTC
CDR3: CASRASGSGSYEQYF

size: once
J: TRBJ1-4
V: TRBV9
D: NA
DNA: TGTGCCAGCAGCGTAGGCCGAGCAACTAATGAAAAACTGTTTTTT
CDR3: CASSVGRATNEKLFF

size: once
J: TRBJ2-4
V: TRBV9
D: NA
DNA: TGTGCCAGCAGCCCGGACAGACTAGCCAAAAACATTCAGTACTTC
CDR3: CASSPDRLAKNIQYF

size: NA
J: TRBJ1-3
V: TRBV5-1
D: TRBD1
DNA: TGCGCCAGCAGCCCTGGACAGGCGCGGGGAAACACCATATATTTT
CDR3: CASSPGQARGNTIYF

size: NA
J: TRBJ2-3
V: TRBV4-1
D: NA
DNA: TGCGCCAGCAGCCAAGACGGACAGATCACAGATACGCAGTATTTT
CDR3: CASSQDGQITDTQYF

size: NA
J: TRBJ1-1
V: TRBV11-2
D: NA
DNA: TGTGCCAGCAGCTTAGCCGGGGGTGAAGCTTTCTTT
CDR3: CASSLAGGEAFF

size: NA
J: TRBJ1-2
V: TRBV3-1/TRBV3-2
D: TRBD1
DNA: TGTGCCAGCAGCCACCCCGGGACAGCAAACTATGGCTACACCTTC
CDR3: CASSHPGTANYGYTF

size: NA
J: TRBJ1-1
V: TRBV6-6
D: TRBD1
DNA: TGTGCCAGTGAGGGGGCCACTGAAGCTTTCTTT
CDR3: CASEGATEAFF

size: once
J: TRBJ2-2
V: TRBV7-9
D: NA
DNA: TGTGCCAGCAGACTAGACAGGTTGAACACCGGGGAGCTGTTTTTT
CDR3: CASRLDRLNTGELFF